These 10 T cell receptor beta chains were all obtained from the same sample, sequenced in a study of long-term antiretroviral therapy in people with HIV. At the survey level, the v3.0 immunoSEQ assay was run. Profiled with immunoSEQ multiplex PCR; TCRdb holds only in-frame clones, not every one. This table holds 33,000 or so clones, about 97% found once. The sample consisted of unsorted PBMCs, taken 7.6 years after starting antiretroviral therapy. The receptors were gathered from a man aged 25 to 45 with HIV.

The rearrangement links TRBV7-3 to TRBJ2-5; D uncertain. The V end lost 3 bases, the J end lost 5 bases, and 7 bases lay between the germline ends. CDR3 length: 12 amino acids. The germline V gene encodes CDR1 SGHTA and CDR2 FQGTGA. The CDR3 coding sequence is TGTGCCAGCAGCTTCGGGCGCGAGACCCAGTACTTC. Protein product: CASSFGRETQYF.

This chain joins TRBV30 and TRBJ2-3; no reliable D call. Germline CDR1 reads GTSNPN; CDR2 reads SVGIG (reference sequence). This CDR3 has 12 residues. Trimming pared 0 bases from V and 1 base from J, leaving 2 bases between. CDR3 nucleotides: TGTGCCTGGAGTGTAGGCACAGATACGCAGTATTTT. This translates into CAWSVGTDTQYF.

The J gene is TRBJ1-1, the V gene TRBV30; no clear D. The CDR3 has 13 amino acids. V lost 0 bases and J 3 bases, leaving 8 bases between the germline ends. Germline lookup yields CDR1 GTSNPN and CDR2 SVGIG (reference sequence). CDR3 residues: CAWSVSSHTEAFF. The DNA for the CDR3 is TGTGCCTGGAGTGTTTCGTCCCACACTGAAGCTTTCTTT. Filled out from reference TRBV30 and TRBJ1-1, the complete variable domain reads SQTIHQWPATLVQPVGSPLSLECTVEGTSNPNLYWYRQAAGRGLQLLFYSVGIGQISSEVPQNLSASRPQDRQFILSSKKLLLSDSGFYLCAWSVSSHTEAFFGQGTRLTVV.

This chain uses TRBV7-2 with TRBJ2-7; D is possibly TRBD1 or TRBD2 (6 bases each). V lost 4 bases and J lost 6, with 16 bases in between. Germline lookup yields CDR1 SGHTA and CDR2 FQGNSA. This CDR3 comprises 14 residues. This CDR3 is CASSWDGGPGEQYF. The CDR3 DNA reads TGTGCCAGCAGCTGGGACGGGGGCCCTGGCGAGCAGTACTTC.

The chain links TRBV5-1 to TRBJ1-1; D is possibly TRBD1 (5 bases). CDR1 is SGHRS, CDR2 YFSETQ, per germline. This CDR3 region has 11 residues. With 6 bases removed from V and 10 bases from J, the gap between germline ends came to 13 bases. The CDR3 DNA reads TGCGCCAGCAACGGGGACTTGGGAGCTTTCTTT. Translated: CASNGDLGAFF.

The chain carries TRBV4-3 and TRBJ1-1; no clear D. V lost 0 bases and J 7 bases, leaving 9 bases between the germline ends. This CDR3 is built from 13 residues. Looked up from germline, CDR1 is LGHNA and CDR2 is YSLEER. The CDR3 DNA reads TGCGCCAGCAGCCAAGATTTGAAGGGTGAAGCTTTCTTT. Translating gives CASSQDLKGEAFF.

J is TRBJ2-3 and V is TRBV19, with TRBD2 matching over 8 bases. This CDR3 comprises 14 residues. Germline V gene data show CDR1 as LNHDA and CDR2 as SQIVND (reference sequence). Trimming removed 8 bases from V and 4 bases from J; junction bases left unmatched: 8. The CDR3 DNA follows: TGTGCCAGTGGCACGGGAGGGGCTGCAGATACGCAGTATTTT. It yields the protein CASGTGGAADTQYF.

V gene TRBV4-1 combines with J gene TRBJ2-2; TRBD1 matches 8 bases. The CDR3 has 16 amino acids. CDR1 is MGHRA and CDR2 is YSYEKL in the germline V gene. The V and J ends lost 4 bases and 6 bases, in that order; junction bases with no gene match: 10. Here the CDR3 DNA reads TGCGCCAGCAGCCCCCGGACAGGGACCCCTCCCGGGGAGCTGTTTTTT. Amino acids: CASSPRTGTPPGELFF.

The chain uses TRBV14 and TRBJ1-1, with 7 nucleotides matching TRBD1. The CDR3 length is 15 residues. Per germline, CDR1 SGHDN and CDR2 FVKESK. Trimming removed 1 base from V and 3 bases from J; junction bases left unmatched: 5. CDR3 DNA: TGTGCCAGCAGCCAAGTTCCAGGGGGGTACACTGAAGCTTTCTTT. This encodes CASSQVPGGYTEAFF.

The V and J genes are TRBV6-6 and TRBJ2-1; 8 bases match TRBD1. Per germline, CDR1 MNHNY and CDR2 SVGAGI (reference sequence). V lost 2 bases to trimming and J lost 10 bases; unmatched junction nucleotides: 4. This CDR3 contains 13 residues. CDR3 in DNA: TGTGCCAGCAGTTACCCCCGGGACAGGGAGCAGTTCTTC. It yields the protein CASSYPRDREQFF.